The clone carrying this TCR beta chain was seen at least ten times. The data originate from a study of neurological immune-mediated disorders. The authors produced cDNA by 5'RACE using 10-nucleotide random UMIs. Via MiXCR, TCRdb re-called the 5' RACE reads, giving one row per CDR3 protein. The sample comprises fewer than 30,000 distinct CDR3 sequences, approximately 7% of which are singletons, and 4% to 5.5% rests with the top ten. It was blood bank volunteers in Maryland, USA who made up the healthy controls. PBMCs numbering 2 million and stored at -80 C yielded the unsorted libraries. The CDR3 has 15 amino acids. Germline-derived CDR1 and CDR2 are MNHNS and SASEGT. V was pared by 6 bases and J by 0 bases, with 12 bases between.

Sequenced input: PBMCs. J is TRBJ2-1 and V is TRBV6-1, with D perhaps TRBD1 (5 bases). This TCR was recovered from a woman between 40 and 50 years old in good health. In nucleotides, the CDR3 is TGTGCCAGCAGCCGAAGGGGAAGCTCCTACAATGAGCAGTTCTTC. This translates into CASSRRGSSYNEQFF.